What follows are 10 T cell receptor beta chains derived from one specimen sequenced in a study of cytomegalovirus exposure and HLA in healthy donors. Produced via immunoSEQ multiplex PCR; TCRdb's table is partial and in-frame only. The sample comprises more than 300,000 clones, roughly 89% of which are singletons, and 0.75% to 0.85% rests with the top ten. Material for sequencing was PBMCs. The origin of the receptors is a woman aged 18-29 years in good health and CMV-seronegative.

V is TRBV30 and J is TRBJ2-3, with 9 positions matching TRBD2. This CDR3 region has 14 residues. The V and J ends lost 0 bases and 3 bases, in that order; junction bases with no gene match: 1. The germline V gene encodes CDR1 GTSNPN and CDR2 SVGIG (reference sequence). The chain's CDR3 is CAWSVLAGTDTQYF. Written as DNA, the CDR3 is TGTGCCTGGAGTGTCCTAGCGGGAACAGATACGCAGTATTTT.

The chain couples TRBV5-1 to TRBJ2-2; TRBD2 aligns across 8 bases. Germline trimming cut 4 bases from V and 7 bases from J; bases unmatched to any gene: 6. This CDR3 comprises 14 residues. Germline CDR1 SGHRS, CDR2 YFSETQ. CDR3 sequence reads: CASSGAGVNGELFF. DNA for the CDR3: TGCGCCAGCAGCGGAGCGGGAGTGAACGGGGAGCTGTTTTTT.

The chain employs TRBV9 and TRBJ2-2; D gene uncertain. The CDR3 has 15 residues. The germline V gene has CDR1 SGDLS and CDR2 YYNGEE. The ends were cut back, 5 bases at V and 0 bases at J, with 11 bases in the middle. CDR3 sequence (DNA): TGTGCCAGCAGTTCTGCGAGTCCGAACACCGGGGAGCTGTTTTTT. Its translation: CASSSASPNTGELFF.

V gene TRBV9 combines with J gene TRBJ2-6, with 8 bases identical to TRBD1. J gave up 2 bases and V 3 bases, and 7 bases lay outside the gene matches. The germline gives CDR1 SGDLS, CDR2 YYNGEE. This CDR3 contains 17 residues. The CDR3 DNA reads TGTGCCAGCAGCGAACGTCAGGGGGCGCCTGGGGCCAACGTCCTGACTTTC. Translating it yields CASSERQGAPGANVLTF.

The chain joins TRBV28 to TRBJ2-1, with 7 bases aligning to TRBD2. V dropped 3 bases and J dropped 4; count of bases not matched to a gene: 6. Looked up from germline, CDR1 is MDHEN and CDR2 is SYDVKM. This CDR3 spans 15 amino acids. The CDR3 sequence is CASSLWSSGYNEQFF. The CDR3 DNA follows: TGTGCCAGCAGTTTGTGGTCTAGCGGTTACAATGAGCAGTTCTTC.

The chain employs TRBV29-1 and TRBJ2-7; TRBD1 might be the D (5 bases). This CDR3 has 14 amino acids. The V gene lost 4 bases and the J gene lost 3 bases, with 16 bases spanning the gap. The germline CDR1 and CDR2 sequences are SQVTM and ANQGSEA. The CDR3 reads CSVAVTVSFYEQYF. CDR3 DNA sequence: TGCAGCGTTGCCGTGACAGTGTCCTTCTACGAGCAGTACTTC.

This clone showed up just once. This CDR3 is CASSRQGTGDYGYTF. The CDR3 bases are TGTGCCAGTAGTAGACAGGGGACAGGTGACTATGGCTACACCTTC. The chain combines TRBV19 with TRBJ1-2, with 8 bases lining up with TRBD1. V dropped 4 bases and J dropped 3; count of bases not matched to a gene: 7. The CDR3 sequence is 15 residues long. Germline CDR1 LNHDA, CDR2 SQIVND (reference sequence).

The V call is TRBV5-4, the J call TRBJ1-4, with TRBD1 identical over 12 bases. The CDR3 loop spans 15 amino acids. The trim removed 4 bases at V and 7 bases at J, leaving 5 bases unmatched. CDR1 is SGHNT, CDR2 YYREEE, per germline (reference sequence). The CDR3 spells CASSTGQGAGEKLFF. In DNA form, the CDR3 reads TGTGCCAGCAGCACGGGACAGGGGGCAGGTGAAAAACTGTTTTTT.

V is TRBV7-2 and J is TRBJ1-1; D is unclear. CDR1 and CDR2 from the germline V gene are SGHTA and FQGNSA. The length of the CDR3 is 13 residues. V lost 3 bases and J 1 base, leaving 6 bases between the germline ends. The CDR3 DNA follows: TGTGCCAGCAGCTTTCGGAGGAACACTGAAGCTTTCTTT. This sequence encodes CASSFRRNTEAFF.

J is TRBJ2-1 and V is TRBV15; 11 nucleotides agree with TRBD2. The CDR3 is 16 residues long. Germline V lookup: CDR1 LNHNV, CDR2 YYDKDF (reference sequence). J was trimmed by 8 bases and V by 0 bases; bases with no gene match: 6. CDR3 protein: CATSRDPGLAGHEQFF. In DNA, the CDR3 is TGTGCCACCAGCAGAGATCCCGGACTAGCGGGCCATGAGCAGTTCTTC.